This T cell receptor (beta chain) was recovered during a study of blood T cell repertoires in COVID-19 (dated by TCRdb to about 2020). For the study in its entirety: Samples from collaborators originated in the United States, Italy and Spain and spanned both the acute and convalescent phases of COVID-19. The material from the prospective study consisted of cDNA or gDNA derived from T cells, B-cell-depleted T cells, or PBMCs. Deeply sampled blood TCRbeta repertoires from subjects exposed to, actively infected with, or recovered from COVID-19 were included in the dataset. The repertoires were made available in a free public database intended to serve as a resource for research on the immune response to SARS-CoV-2. The samples were drawn from the first 160 participants of the ongoing ImmuneRACE study and from about 1,200 subjects provided by 6 global collaborators. The sample metadata nearly always contained a de-identified subject ID, COVID-19 status, age in years and sex. Where HLA class I and class II types were available, the types were taken from metadata supplied by the sample provider, not from assay-based typing. Results the study describes overall, beyond this receptor: How much clinical and demographic metadata was included differed by source and by participant, and the metadata was provided uncurated.

Sequences MNHNY (CDR1) and SVGAGI (CDR2) are obtained from the germline V gene (reference sequence). Spanning cysteine to phenylalanine, the CDR3 consists of 16 amino acids. Kept here is only the CDR3 DNA, which spans 48 bases and is read in frame from base 1. Trimming accounts for 4 bases at V and 5 bases at J, while the number of junction bases matched to no gene is 11. Each collaborating institution followed its own protocols to collect whole blood in K2EDTA tubes. For TCRbeta analysis, collaborators shipped samples in one of three forms: frozen whole blood, isolated PBMCs, or DNA extracted from either of those sample types. About this clone itself: Its binding antigen is unknown. Base qualities were left out, and no much larger clone turns up one base away.

TCRbeta CDR3 regions were amplified from genomic DNA by means of the immunoSEQ Assay, a bias-controlled multiplex PCR. Regarding the original processing steps: The number of nucleated cells in each sample was estimated from the amplification of reference gene primers within the assay. Sequence reads were collapsed and filtered to measure the absolute abundance of every unique TCRbeta CDR3 rearrangement. For each sample, productive Simpson clonality was calculated by taking the square root of Simpson's diversity index across productive rearrangements. TCRdb limited this immuneACCESS table to in-frame rearrangements with V and J called. A share of clones is missing; checked studies link under half to unresolved V genes, and the rest is unexplained. Clonal size and the V and J genes are those of that table, whereas D and trimming came from the DNA. A total of 37,000 or so clones appear in this sample, roughly 80% of them only once. Roughly 2% of the sample is taken by the ten largest.

This receptor was identified in a man between 60 and 75 years old with active COVID-19. The specimen was peripheral blood. Here the chain combines TRBV6-6 and TRBJ2-3, and 8 junctional nucleotides match TRBD2. At the DNA level, the sequence is TGTGCCAGCAGTTTCGAAGCGGGGGCCCCCGAAGATACGCAGTATTTT. Translated, it gives CASSFEAGAPEDTQYF.